A single sample gave rise to the 8 T cell receptor beta chains below, sequenced in a study of OX40 agonist ivuxolimab in advanced cancers. Here immunoSEQ multiplex PCR was the method, and the copy in TCRdb shows in-frame clones only, minus some. The repertoire includes some 47,000 clones, approximately 85% of them detected once, and roughly 2% sits in the top ten. The starting material was CD4+ or CD8+ T cells sorted from blood, obtained in a trial of the OX40 agonist ivuxolimab. These TCRs come from an adult with an advanced solid tumor such as melanoma, head and neck, liver or kidney cancer.

This chain connects TRBV9 to TRBJ1-6; 8 bases map to TRBD1. Germline V CDR1 and CDR2: SGDLS, YYNGEE. This CDR3 has 17 amino acids. V shed 3 bases, J shed 6 bases, and the junction held 11 bases outside the gene matches. CDR3 in amino acids: CASSATGGESFNSPLHF. CDR3 in DNA: TGTGCCAGCAGCGCCACAGGGGGGGAAAGCTTTAATTCACCCCTCCACTTT.

V gene TRBV9 combines with J gene TRBJ2-5; 7 bases align to TRBD2. The V segment lost 2 bases and the J segment 5 bases; nucleotides outside the gene matches: 3. Germline V lookup: CDR1 SGDLS, CDR2 YYNGEE. The CDR3 length is 13 residues. CDR3 sequence reads: CASSVHSGETQYF. The CDR3 DNA reads as TGTGCCAGCAGCGTCCATAGCGGGGAGACCCAGTACTTC.

This clone appeared a single time. V and J are TRBV29-1 and TRBJ2-7, with D possibly being TRBD1 (6 bases). CDR1 is SQVTM and CDR2 is ANQGSEA in the germline V gene. CDR3 length equals 13 residues. V was cut by 1 base and J by 2 bases, with 9 bases left in between. The CDR3 here is CSVEAGEAYEQYF. The DNA for the CDR3 is TGCAGCGTTGAAGCAGGGGAAGCCTACGAGCAGTACTTC.

This sequence joins TRBV18 and TRBJ2-1; tentative D call: TRBD1 (7 bases). V was clipped by 0 bases and J by 3 bases, with 12 bases between them. There are 16 residues in the CDR3. Germline loops: CDR1 KGHSH, CDR2 LQKENI. CDR3: CASSPPQGGYYNEQFF. The CDR3 DNA is TGTGCCAGCTCACCACCGCAGGGGGGTTACTACAATGAGCAGTTCTTC.

The genes are TRBV5-8 and TRBJ2-7, with unresolved D. V lost 0 bases and J lost 9, with 13 bases in between. This CDR3 is 13 amino acids long. Germline values: CDR1 SGHTS, CDR2 YDEGEE. The CDR3 protein is CASSLADAQVQYF. DNA of the CDR3: TGTGCCAGCAGCTTGGCGGACGCGCAGGTGCAGTACTTC.

The rearrangement uses TRBV7-6 and TRBJ2-7; D uncertain. The V gene lost 1 base and the J gene lost 2 bases, with 9 bases spanning the gap. The length of the CDR3 is 14 residues. CDR1 is SGHVS, CDR2 FNYEAQ, per germline. The CDR3 bases are TGTGCCAGCAGCTTAGATCCCGGACCCTACGAGCAGTACTTC. Its translation is CASSLDPGPYEQYF.

In its sample, this clone was seen once. The chain is built from TRBV30 and TRBJ1-2, with a weak D call TRBD1 (5 bases). Looked up from germline, CDR1 is GTSNPN and CDR2 is SVGIG (reference sequence). Trimming left V 0 bases short and J 4 bases short, with 9 bases between. The CDR3 length is 13 residues. For the CDR3, the DNA is TGTGCCTGGAGTGTACGGGGGGGCTATGGCTACACCTTC. Translating gives CAWSVRGGYGYTF.

This clone showed up just a few times. V usage is TRBV7-8 and J usage is TRBJ2-1; D is unclear. The V gene's germline CDR1 is SGHVS and CDR2 FQNEAQ. V lost 5 bases and J lost 6, with 14 bases in between. The CDR3 runs to 14 residues. The CDR3 region is CASSQRRVINEQFF. CDR3 bases: TGTGCCAGCAGCCAACGCCGGGTTATCAATGAGCAGTTCTTC.